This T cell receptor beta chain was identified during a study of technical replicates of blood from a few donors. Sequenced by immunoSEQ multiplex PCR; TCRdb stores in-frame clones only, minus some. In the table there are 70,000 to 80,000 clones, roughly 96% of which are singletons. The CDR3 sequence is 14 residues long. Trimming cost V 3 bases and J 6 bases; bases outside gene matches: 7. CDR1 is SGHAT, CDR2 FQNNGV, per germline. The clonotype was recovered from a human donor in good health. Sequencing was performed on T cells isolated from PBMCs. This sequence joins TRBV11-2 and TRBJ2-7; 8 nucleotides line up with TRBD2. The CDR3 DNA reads TGTGCCAGCAGCTTCGGGCGGGAGGTACCCGAGCAGTACTTC. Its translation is CASSFGREVPEQYF.